A selection of T cell receptor beta chains follows, all from one sample in a study of blood T cell repertoires in COVID-19. TCRdb's copy holds only in-frame clones and misses some; the assay was immunoSEQ multiplex PCR. Seen here are 50,000 to 75,000 clones, roughly 76% observed once, and the top ten hold 50%. Sequenced material: peripheral blood. The source of these receptors is a woman of 80 years or more with acute or convalescent COVID-19. Both conserved end residues are part of each CDR3. The D gene is left open where the match is weak. Size tells how often a clone was seen (once, few, many) or the class of an expanded clone, and some rows leave it out.

size,V,D,J,DNA,CDR3
.,TRBV5-5,TRBD2,TRBJ2-2,TGTGCCAGCAGCCCGGGGTGGACTAGCGGAGCGAACACCGGGGAGCTGTTTTTT,CASSPGWTSGANTGELFF
few,TRBV11-3,TRBD2,TRBJ2-7,TGTGCCAGCAGCCCGCGGACTAGCGGGGACTACGAGCAGTACTTC,CASSPRTSGDYEQYF
once,TRBV5-1,TRBD1,TRBJ2-1,TGCGCCAGCAGCTCGCTGGGACAGAGCTCCTACAATGAGCAGTTCTTC,CASSSLGQSSYNEQFF
.,TRBV4-3,.,TRBJ2-6,TGCGCCAGCAGCCCCCGGGGACTGAGCTCTGGGGCCAACGTCCTGACTTTC,CASSPRGLSSGANVLTF
.,TRBV29-1,.,TRBJ1-3,TGCAGCGTTCGACAGACTGGAAACACCATATATTTT,CSVRQTGNTIYF
.,TRBV2,.,TRBJ2-7,TGTGCCAGCAGAAGGGGCAGCTACGAGCAGTACTTC,CASRRGSYEQYF
few,TRBV7-6,TRBD1,TRBJ1-1,TGTGCCAGCAGCTTCGGGACCGGGACAGGACTGTTCGCTGAAGCTTTCTTT,CASSFGTGTGLFAEAFF
.,TRBV11-2,.,TRBJ1-1,TGTGCCAGCACCATAGCCCCCCGGGGGAGCACTGAAGCTTTCTTT,CASTIAPRGSTEAFF
.,TRBV28,.,TRBJ1-2,TGTGCCAGCTCCACACCTAACTATGGCTACACCTTC,CASSTPNYGYTF
.,TRBV24-1,TRBD1,TRBJ2-5,TGTGCCACCTCCCCGAGACAGGGAGTTGTTGAGACCCAGTACTTC,CATSPRQGVVETQYF
few,TRBV28,TRBD1,TRBJ1-4,TGTGCCAGCAGTTTAGTGGGGATAGGGACAGGGGAAAAACTGTTTTTT,CASSLVGIGTGEKLFF
.,TRBV5-1,.,TRBJ2-7,TGCGCCAGCAGCTATAACGTTCGAGACGAGCAGTACTTC,CASSYNVRDEQYF
once,TRBV7-2,TRBD2,TRBJ2-3,TGTGCCAGCAGCTCGGGGGGAACAGATACGCAGTATTTT,CASSSGGTDTQYF
.,TRBV28,.,TRBJ2-7,TGTGCCAGCAGTCCGCTACAGGGTATAAGCTCCTACGAGCAGTACTTC,CASSPLQGISSYEQYF
.,TRBV2,TRBD2,TRBJ2-5,TGTGCCAGCAGTTACCTTGCTCCGGGACTAGCGGGACCAGAGACCCAGTACTTC,CASSYLAPGLAGPETQYF
.,TRBV12-3/TRBV12-4,.,TRBJ2-2,TGTGCCAGCAGTTTGCGGATTAACGGGGAGCTGTTTTTT,CASSLRINGELFF
once,TRBV29-1,.,TRBJ1-1,TGCAGCGTCGGTTCAGGGTCCTCTGAAGCTTTCTTT,CSVGSGSSEAFF
.,TRBV5-6,TRBD1,TRBJ2-5,TGTGCCAGCAGCCTGGGACAGGCCGGCGGAGAGACCCAGTACTTC,CASSLGQAGGETQYF
.,TRBV28,TRBD1,TRBJ1-6,TGTGCCAGCAGGTTCCAAGGGACAGGGAATTCACCCCTCCACTTT,CASRFQGTGNSPLHF
.,TRBV19,TRBD2,TRBJ2-7,TGTGCCAGCAGTAGCGGGAGTAACTACGAGCAGTACTTC,CASSSGSNYEQYF
.,TRBV5-4,.,TRBJ1-2,TGTGCCAGCAGTTTCTCAGGGGAAGCTGGCTACACCTTC,CASSFSGEAGYTF
.,TRBV6-5,.,TRBJ2-7,TGTGCCAGCAGTTCCCCCTATAACAGTTACGAGCAGTACTTC,CASSSPYNSYEQYF
once,TRBV5-1,.,TRBJ2-3,TGCGCCAGCAGCTTGATTGGACTACTCACAGATACGCAGTATTTT,CASSLIGLLTDTQYF
.,TRBV28,TRBD1,TRBJ1-6,TGTGCCAGCAGTTTATGGGAGGGACAGGGGAATTCACCCCTCCACTTT,CASSLWEGQGNSPLHF
.,TRBV19,TRBD1,TRBJ1-2,TGTGCCAGTAGTATAGAGGCAGGGGGCAACTATGGCTACACCTTC,CASSIEAGGNYGYTF
.,TRBV4-2,.,TRBJ2-2,TGTGCCAGCAGCCAAGAATTCACTCCAGGGGAGCTGTTTTTT,CASSQEFTPGELFF
few,TRBV5-1,.,TRBJ2-7,TGCGCCAGCAGCGGATCAGGGCTCCGGTCCTACGAGCAGTACTTC,CASSGSGLRSYEQYF
.,TRBV11-3,.,TRBJ2-7,TGTGCCAGCAGCTTAGACGGGAACTCCTACGAGCAGTACTTC,CASSLDGNSYEQYF
few,TRBV15,.,TRBJ2-3,TGTGCCACCAGCAGGAGGACTCGATCTAGCACAGATACGCAGTATTTT,CATSRRTRSSTDTQYF
.,TRBV7-3,.,TRBJ2-6,TGTGCCAGCAGCTTACAAGGAGGACGGATCCGTTCTGGGGCCAACGTCCTGACTTTC,CASSLQGGRIRSGANVLTF
few,TRBV7-9,TRBD1,TRBJ2-3,TGTGCCAGCACCCCGGACAGGGACGAAGATACGCAGTATTTT,CASTPDRDEDTQYF
.,TRBV11-1,TRBD2,TRBJ2-2,TGTGCCAGCAGCTTAGTAGGACTAGATTCCGGGGAGCTGTTTTTT,CASSLVGLDSGELFF
.,TRBV3-1/TRBV3-2,TRBD2,TRBJ2-7,TGTGCCAGCAGCCACCTGAGGTCTCGCGGGAGCTACGAGCAGTACTTC,CASSHLRSRGSYEQYF
.,TRBV21-1,.,TRBJ2-7,TGTGCCAGCAGCCTCCGGGACAGGGAGGTTTGGAACTACGAGCAGTACTTC,CASSLRDREVWNYEQYF
once,TRBV3-1/TRBV3-2,.,TRBJ2-1,TGTGCCAGCAGCTACCGGGACTCCTACAATGAGCAGTTCTTC,CASSYRDSYNEQFF
.,TRBV2,TRBD2,TRBJ2-5,TGTGCCAGCAGTCCAGGACTAGTGGAGACCCAGTACTTC,CASSPGLVETQYF
.,TRBV11-2,.,TRBJ2-7,TGTGCCAGCAGCTTACTTGGCGGATATGTTTCCTACGAGCAGTACTTC,CASSLLGGYVSYEQYF
.,TRBV7-2,.,TRBJ2-3,TGTGCCAGCAGCTTTCGGGGAAATGCAGATACGCAGTATTTT,CASSFRGNADTQYF
.,TRBV6-5,.,TRBJ1-1,TGTGCCAGCAGTTACTCGAGACAGAACACTGAAGCTTTCTTT,CASSYSRQNTEAFF
.,TRBV11-2,.,TRBJ1-2,TGTGCCAGCAGCTTAGGAGGCCTTGGGTACACCTTC,CASSLGGLGYTF